This is a list of T cell receptor beta chains from one sample in a study of T cell changes during pregnancy in multiple sclerosis. Libraries were prepared by immunoSEQ multiplex PCR; TCRdb keeps only in-frame clonotypes and omits some of them. Among 100,000 to 150,000 clones listed, 80% to 95% were seen once. The sample consisted of peripheral blood, taken before pregnancy. The receptors derive from a female donor with multiple sclerosis, enrolled in a pregnancy study. Both conserved end residues are part of each CDR3. Each record gives: V gene, CDR3 length, clone size, J gene, CDR3 protein. Size is omitted from some rows. Given values are once, few, many or a class for expanded clones.

TRBV6-6	15	NA	TRBJ1-2	CASSSGQGGSYGYTF
TRBV5-8	13	NA	TRBJ2-7	CASSLGRAYEQYF
TRBV5-1	17	NA	TRBJ2-2	CASSASTGSANTGELFF
TRBV5-1	15	NA	TRBJ1-2	CASSLEGTGGRYHTF
TRBV27	12	NA	TRBJ2-5	CASSPNQETQYF
TRBV19	16	NA	TRBJ1-2	CASSVPPPGHPNGYTF
TRBV12-5	15	NA	TRBJ2-5	CASALVGGGQETQYF
TRBV9	17	NA	TRBJ2-3	CASSVGRRDRVTDTQYF
TRBV7-9	17	NA	TRBJ2-2	CASSSSSGGANTGELFF
TRBV5-4	16	NA	TRBJ2-2	CASSPGLAGPTGELFF
TRBV28	18	NA	TRBJ2-3	CASSLFRGGGKITDTQYF
TRBV28	18	NA	TRBJ2-1	CASRGGLGSLGRYNEQFF
TRBV5-5	15	NA	TRBJ2-1	CASRPLAGVKNEQFF
TRBV6-4	17	many	TRBJ2-2	CASSDSGTGGDTGELFF
TRBV9	15	NA	TRBJ1-5	CASSVGTGLNQPQHF
TRBV30	13	NA	TRBJ1-1	CAWSGQGGTEAFF
TRBV2	15	NA	TRBJ2-2	CASSVVEGVGGELFF
TRBV6-1	15	NA	TRBJ1-5	CASSPGGRGNQPQHF
TRBV5-1	18	NA	TRBJ2-3	CASSLDYSPPTFTDTQYF
TRBV27	15	NA	TRBJ2-3	CASSVAGGRTDTQYF
TRBV9	15	NA	TRBJ2-7	CASSRLAGVVYEQYF
TRBV12-1	16	NA	TRBJ2-1	CASAPIRTSGRHEQFF
TRBV6-5	14	NA	TRBJ2-7	CASSPPGQVVEQYF
TRBV14	15	NA	TRBJ2-1	CASSRRTSGRSEQFF
TRBV11-2	15	NA	TRBJ2-7	CASSLELMISYEQYF
TRBV11-2	19	NA	TRBJ2-3	CASSLDAGLTRGLTDTQYF